This TCR beta chain was sequenced for a study of spatial heterogeneity in lung cancer. This CDR3 comprises 14 residues. The germline V and J ends were trimmed by 7 bases and 5 bases, with 17 bases remaining between them. Time point in this sample: sample taken at primary tumor resection. Samples were donated by 72 untreated early-stage non-small cell lung cancer patients. Sequencing was performed on whole RNA extracted from tumor and nontumor lung tissue, or from frozen PBMC, and the material was left unsorted. General observations from the study: Counts of expanded intratumoral alpha and beta TCRs tracked tumor mutation counts. The estimate shows that only about 6.6% of tumor T cells were covered for alpha and around 12% for beta chains.

This clonotype is labeled medium-sized (0.01 to 0.1%). Its antigen remains unknown. MiXCR was run by TCRdb on the 5' RACE reads, yielding one entry per CDR3 protein. The sample holds several thousand distinct CDR3 sequences, roughly 5.7% seen once. This chain uses TRBV12-3 or TRBV12-4 with TRBJ2-5; no clear D. Here the sequenced sample was lung tumor tissue, taken at surgery. This sequence was found in a male donor with early-stage non-small cell lung cancer. The CDR3: CASTPRVGMETQYF. The CDR3 region has the DNA TGTGCCAGCACCCCCCGTGTGGGGATGGAGACCCAGTACTTC.